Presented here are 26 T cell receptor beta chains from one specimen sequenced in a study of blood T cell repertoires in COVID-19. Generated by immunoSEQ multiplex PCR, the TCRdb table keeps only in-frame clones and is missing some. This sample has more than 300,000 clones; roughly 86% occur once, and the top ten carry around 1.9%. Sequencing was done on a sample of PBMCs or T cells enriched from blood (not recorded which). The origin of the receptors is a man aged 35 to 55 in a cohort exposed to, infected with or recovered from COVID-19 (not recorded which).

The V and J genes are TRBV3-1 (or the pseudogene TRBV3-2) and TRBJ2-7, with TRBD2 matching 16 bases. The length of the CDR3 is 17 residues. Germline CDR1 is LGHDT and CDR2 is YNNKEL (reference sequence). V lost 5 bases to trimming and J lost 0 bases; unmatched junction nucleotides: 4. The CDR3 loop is CASSTGLAGGFSYEQYF. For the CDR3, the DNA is TGTGCCAGCAGCACGGGACTAGCGGGAGGGTTCTCCTACGAGCAGTACTTC.

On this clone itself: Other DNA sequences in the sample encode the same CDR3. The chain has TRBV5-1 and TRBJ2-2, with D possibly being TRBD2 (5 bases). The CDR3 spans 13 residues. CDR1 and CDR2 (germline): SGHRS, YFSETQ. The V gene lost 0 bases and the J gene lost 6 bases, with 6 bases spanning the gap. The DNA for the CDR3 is TGCGCCAGCAGCTTGGTCGGGGCCGGGGAGCTGTTTTTT. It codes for CASSLVGAGELFF.

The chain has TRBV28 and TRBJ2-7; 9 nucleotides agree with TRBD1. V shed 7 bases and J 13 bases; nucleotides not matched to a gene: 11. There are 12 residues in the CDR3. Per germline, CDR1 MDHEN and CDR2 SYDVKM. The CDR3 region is CASTPRDRVFYF. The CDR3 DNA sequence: TGTGCCAGCACCCCCCGGGACAGGGTCTTTTACTTC.

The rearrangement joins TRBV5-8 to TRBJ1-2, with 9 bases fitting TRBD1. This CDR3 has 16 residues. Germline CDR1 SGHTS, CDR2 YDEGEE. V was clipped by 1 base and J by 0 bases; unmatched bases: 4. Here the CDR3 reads CASSLPGQGPNYGYTF. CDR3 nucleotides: TGTGCCAGCAGCTTGCCGGGACAGGGACCTAACTATGGCTACACCTTC.

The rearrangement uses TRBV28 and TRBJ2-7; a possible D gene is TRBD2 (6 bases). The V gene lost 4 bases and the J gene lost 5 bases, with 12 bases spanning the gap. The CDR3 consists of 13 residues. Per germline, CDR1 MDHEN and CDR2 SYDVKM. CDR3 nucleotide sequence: TGTGCCAGCAGTTCAGGGACTCCCAACGAGCAGTACTTC. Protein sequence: CASSSGTPNEQYF.

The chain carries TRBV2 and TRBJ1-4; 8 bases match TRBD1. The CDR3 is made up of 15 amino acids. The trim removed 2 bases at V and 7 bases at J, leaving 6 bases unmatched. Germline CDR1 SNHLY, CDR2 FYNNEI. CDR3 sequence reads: CASSEFGTGAEKLFF. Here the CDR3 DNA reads TGTGCCAGCAGTGAATTTGGGACAGGTGCTGAAAAACTGTTTTTT.

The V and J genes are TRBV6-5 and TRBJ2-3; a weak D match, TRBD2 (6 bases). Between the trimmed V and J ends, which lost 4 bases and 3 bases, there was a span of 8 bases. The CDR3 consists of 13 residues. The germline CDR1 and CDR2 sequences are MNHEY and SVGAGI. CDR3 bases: TGTGCCAGCAGTTTTCGGGGGACAGATACGCAGTATTTT. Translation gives CASSFRGTDTQYF.

The CDR3 region has the DNA TGTGCCAGCAGCACACAGGGTTCTGAGGCCTACGAGCAGTACTTC. Translation gives CASSTQGSEAYEQYF. V and J are TRBV2 and TRBJ2-7; D possibly corresponds to TRBD1 (6 bases). V was pared by 6 bases and J by 2 bases, with 17 bases between. CDR1 and CDR2 from the germline V gene are SNHLY and FYNNEI. This CDR3 comprises 15 residues.

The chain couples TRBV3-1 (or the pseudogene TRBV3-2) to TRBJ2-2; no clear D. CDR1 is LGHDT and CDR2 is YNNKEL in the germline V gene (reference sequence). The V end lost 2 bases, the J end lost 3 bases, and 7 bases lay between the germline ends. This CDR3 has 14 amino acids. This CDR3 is CASSQMTYTGELFF. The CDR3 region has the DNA TGTGCCAGCAGCCAAATGACTTACACCGGGGAGCTGTTTTTT.

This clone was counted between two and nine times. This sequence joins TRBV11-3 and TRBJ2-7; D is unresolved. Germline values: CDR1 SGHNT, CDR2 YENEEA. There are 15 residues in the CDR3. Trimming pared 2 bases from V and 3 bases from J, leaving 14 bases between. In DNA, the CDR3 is TGTGCCAGCAGCTTACTACGCCGGGTCCGCTACGAGCAGTACTTC. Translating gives CASSLLRRVRYEQYF.

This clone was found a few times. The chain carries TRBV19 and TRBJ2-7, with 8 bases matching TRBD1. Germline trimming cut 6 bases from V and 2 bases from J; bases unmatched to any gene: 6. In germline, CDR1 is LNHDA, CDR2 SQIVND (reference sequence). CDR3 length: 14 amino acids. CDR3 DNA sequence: TGTGCCAGTAGCGACAGGGGTGGGGCCTACGAGCAGTACTTC. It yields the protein CASSDRGGAYEQYF.

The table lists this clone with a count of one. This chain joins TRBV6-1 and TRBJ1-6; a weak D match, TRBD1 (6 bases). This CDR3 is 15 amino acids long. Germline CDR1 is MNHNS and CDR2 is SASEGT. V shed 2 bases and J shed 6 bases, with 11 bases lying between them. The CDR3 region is CASSELQGVNSPLHF. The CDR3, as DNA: TGTGCCAGCAGTGAACTACAGGGTGTTAATTCACCCCTCCACTTT.

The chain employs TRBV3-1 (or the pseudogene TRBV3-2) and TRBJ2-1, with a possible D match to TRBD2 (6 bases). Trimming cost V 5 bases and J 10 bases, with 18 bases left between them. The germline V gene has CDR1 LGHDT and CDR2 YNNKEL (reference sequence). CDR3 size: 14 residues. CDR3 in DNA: TGTGCCAGCAGCTCTTCGCGCGGGACCGGCGAGCAGTTCTTC. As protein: CASSSSRGTGEQFF.

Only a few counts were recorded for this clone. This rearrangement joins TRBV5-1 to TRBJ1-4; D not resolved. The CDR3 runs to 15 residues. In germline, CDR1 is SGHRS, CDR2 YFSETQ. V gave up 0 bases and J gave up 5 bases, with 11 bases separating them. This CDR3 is CASSLAGGPNEKLFF. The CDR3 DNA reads TGCGCCAGCAGCTTGGCCGGAGGACCAAATGAAAAACTGTTTTTT.

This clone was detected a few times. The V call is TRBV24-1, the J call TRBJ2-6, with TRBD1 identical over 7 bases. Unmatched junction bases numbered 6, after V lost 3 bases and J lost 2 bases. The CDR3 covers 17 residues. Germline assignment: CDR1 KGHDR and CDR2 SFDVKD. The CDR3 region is CATSDPRQGAGANVLTF. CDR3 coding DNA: TGTGCCACCAGTGATCCTAGACAGGGAGCTGGGGCCAACGTCCTGACTTTC.

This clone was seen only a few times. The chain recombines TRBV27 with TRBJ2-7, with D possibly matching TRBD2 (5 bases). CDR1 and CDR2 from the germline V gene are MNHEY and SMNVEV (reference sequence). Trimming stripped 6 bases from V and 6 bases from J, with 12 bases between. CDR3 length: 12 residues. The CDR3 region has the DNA TGTGCCAGCAGCCCCGGGGTGAGCGAGCAGTACTTC. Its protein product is CASSPGVSEQYF.

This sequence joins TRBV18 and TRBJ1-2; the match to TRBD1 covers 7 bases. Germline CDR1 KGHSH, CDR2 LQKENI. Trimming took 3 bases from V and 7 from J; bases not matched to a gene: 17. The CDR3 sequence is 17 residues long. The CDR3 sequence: CASSPNRQGELLSGYTF. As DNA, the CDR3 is TGTGCCAGCTCACCTAATCGGCAGGGGGAACTTCTTAGTGGCTACACCTTC.

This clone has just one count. CDR3 sequence reads: CAWSPGQLSSGNTIYF. The DNA for the CDR3 is TGTGCCTGGAGCCCGGGACAATTGAGCTCTGGAAACACCATATATTTT. The rearrangement uses TRBV30 and TRBJ1-3; maybe TRBD1 (6 bases). CDR3 length: 16 amino acids. Trimming took off 3 bases at V and 0 bases at J, with 15 bases between the two ends. Germline CDR1 reads GTSNPN; CDR2 reads SVGIG (reference sequence).

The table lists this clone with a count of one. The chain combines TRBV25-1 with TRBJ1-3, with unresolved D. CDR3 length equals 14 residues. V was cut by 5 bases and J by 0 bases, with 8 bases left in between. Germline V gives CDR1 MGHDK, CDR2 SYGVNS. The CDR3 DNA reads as TGTGCCAGCAGTTTTAGCTCCTCTGGAAACACCATATATTTT. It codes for CASSFSSSGNTIYF.

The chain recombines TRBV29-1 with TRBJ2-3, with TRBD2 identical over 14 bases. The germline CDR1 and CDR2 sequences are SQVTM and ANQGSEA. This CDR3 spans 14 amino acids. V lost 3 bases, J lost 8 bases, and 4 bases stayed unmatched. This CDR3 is CSVDGTSGRGTQYF. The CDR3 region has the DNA TGCAGCGTTGACGGGACTAGCGGGAGAGGTACGCAGTATTTT.

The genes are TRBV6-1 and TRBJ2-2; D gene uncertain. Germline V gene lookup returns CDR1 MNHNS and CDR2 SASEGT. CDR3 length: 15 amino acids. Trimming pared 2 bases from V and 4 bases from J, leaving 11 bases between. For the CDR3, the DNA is TGTGCCAGCAGTGAAAACCTTATTAGCACCGGGGAGCTGTTTTTT. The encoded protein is CASSENLISTGELFF.

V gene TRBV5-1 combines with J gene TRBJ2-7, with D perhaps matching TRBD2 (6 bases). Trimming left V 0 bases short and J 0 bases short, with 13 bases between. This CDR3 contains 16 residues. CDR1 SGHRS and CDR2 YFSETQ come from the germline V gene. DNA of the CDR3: TGCGCCAGCAGCTTGGCACTCGGCGGGAACTCCTACGAGCAGTACTTC. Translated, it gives CASSLALGGNSYEQYF.

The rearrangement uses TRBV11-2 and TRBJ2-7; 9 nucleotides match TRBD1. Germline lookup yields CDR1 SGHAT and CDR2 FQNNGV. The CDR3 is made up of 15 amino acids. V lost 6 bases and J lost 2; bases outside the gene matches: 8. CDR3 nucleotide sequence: TGTGCCAGCAGAAAACCCGGGACAGGGACCTACGAGCAGTACTTC. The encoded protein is CASRKPGTGTYEQYF.

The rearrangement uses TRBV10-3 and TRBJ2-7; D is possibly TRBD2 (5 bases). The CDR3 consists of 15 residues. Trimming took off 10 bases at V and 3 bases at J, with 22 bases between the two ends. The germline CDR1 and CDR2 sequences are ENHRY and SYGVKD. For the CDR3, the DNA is TGTGCCACCCTGGAGGTATCGGGCATCAGCTACGAGCAGTACTTC. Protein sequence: CATLEVSGISYEQYF.

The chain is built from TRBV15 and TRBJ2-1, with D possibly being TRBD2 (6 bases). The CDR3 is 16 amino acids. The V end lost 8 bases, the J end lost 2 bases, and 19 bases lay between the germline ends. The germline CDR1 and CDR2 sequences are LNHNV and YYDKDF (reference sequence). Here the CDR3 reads CATAGSLGKAYNEQFF. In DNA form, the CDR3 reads TGTGCCACCGCGGGGTCCCTAGGGAAGGCCTACAATGAGCAGTTCTTC.

CDR3 sequence reads: CASSQWTSGETYEQYF. The CDR3 region has the DNA TGTGCCAGCAGCCAATGGACTAGCGGGGAGACCTACGAGCAGTACTTC. V usage is TRBV3-1 (or the pseudogene TRBV3-2) and J usage is TRBJ2-7; TRBD2 aligns across 12 bases. This CDR3 is 16 amino acids long. Germline values: CDR1 LGHDT, CDR2 YNNKEL (reference sequence). V shed 2 bases and J 2 bases; nucleotides not matched to a gene: 4.